These 23 T cell receptor beta chains were all obtained from the same sample, sequenced in a study of Graves' ophthalmopathy and Graves' hyperthyroidism. CDR3 regions of TCR beta were amplified from RNA transcripts. HTBI primers primed a first-round RT-PCR, and a second-round multiplex PCR followed. TCRdb used MiXCR to reprocess the multiplex PCR reads, holding one entry per CDR3 protein. The sample consists of about 480,000 distinct CDR3 sequences, about 15% of them appearing once. Material: blood. The receptors stem from a woman aged 25 to 39 with Graves' ophthalmopathy.

This clonotype has more than one count but fewer than ten. The chain has TRBV12-5 and TRBJ1-1; D remains unclear. CDR3 length: 15 residues. V was pared by 0 bases and J by 1 base, with 9 bases between. In germline, CDR1 is LGHNT, CDR2 FRNRAP. CDR3: CASGLVDSANTEAFF. The CDR3 DNA follows: TGTGCTAGTGGTTTGGTAGACTCCGCGAACACTGAAGCTTTCTTT.

Details on this clonotype: A read error may explain this, as a much larger clone is one base away. The rearrangement uses TRBV3-1 and TRBJ2-2, with D tentatively TRBD1 (6 bases). Germline loops: CDR1 LGHDT, CDR2 YNNKEL (reference sequence). The CDR3 extends over 15 amino acids. The CDR3 nucleotides are TGTGCCAGCAGCCCGATAGGGGGATCCACCGGGGAGCTGTGTTTT. Residues: CASSPIGGSTGELCF. Filled out from reference TRBV3-1 and TRBJ2-2, the complete variable domain reads DTAVSQTPKYLVTQMGNDKSIKCEQNLGHDTMYWYKQDSKKFLKIMFSYNNKELIINETVPNRFSPKSPDKAHLNLHINSLELGDSAVYFCASSPIGGSTGELCFGEGSRLTVL.

This clonotype occurred many times. For the CDR3, the DNA is TGTGCCACCAGCACCGACAGGGGGCGGCGAACTGAAGCTTTCTTT. Translated, it gives CATSTDRGRRTEAFF. The chain couples TRBV15 to TRBJ1-1; TRBD1 matches 10 bases. The CDR3 consists of 15 residues. The germline gives CDR1 LNHNV, CDR2 YYDKDF (reference sequence). V lost 4 bases, J lost 5 bases, and 7 bases stayed unmatched.

This clonotype was seen at least ten times. The chain couples TRBV28 to TRBJ2-4; 8 bases are a match to TRBD1. Germline V gene data show CDR1 as MDHEN and CDR2 as SYDVKM. The CDR3 has 16 residues. V lost 4 bases, J lost 0 bases, and 5 bases stayed unmatched. CDR3 sequence (DNA): TGTGCCAGCAGTTCGGGACAGGTCCTAGCCAAAAACATTCAGTACTTC. This codes for CASSSGQVLAKNIQYF. Together with reference TRBV28 and TRBJ2-4, the CDR3 gives the full variable domain: DVKVTQSSRYLVKRTGEKVFLECVQDMDHENMFWYRQDPGLGLRLIYFSYDVKMKEKGDIPEGYSVSREKKERFSLILESASTNQTSMYLCASSSGQVLAKNIQYFGAGTRLSVL.

This clonotype has at least ten counts. The V gene is TRBV29-1, the J gene TRBJ2-7, with 7 bases that match TRBD1. Germline CDR1 SQVTM, CDR2 ANQGSEA. The CDR3 is made up of 13 amino acids. Trimming took 1 base from V and 2 from J; bases not matched to a gene: 2. CDR3 region: CSVEGTGTYEQYF. In nucleotides, the CDR3 is TGCAGCGTTGAAGGGACAGGAACCTACGAGCAGTACTTC.

This clonotype was counted a single time. A much larger clone lies a single base off, so this may be a read error. The chain carries TRBV7-9 and TRBJ2-7, with D uncertain. The CDR3 is made up of 12 amino acids. Germline-derived CDR1 and CDR2 are SEHNR and FQNEAQ (reference sequence). CDR3 DNA: TGTGCCAGCAGCCCTATCACGGACGAGCTGTACTTC. It is translated as CASSPITDELYF. Looking up the rest from reference TRBV7-9 and TRBJ2-7 gives the full variable domain: DTGVSQNPRHKITKRGQNVTFRCDPISEHNRLYWYRQTLGQGPEFLTYFQNEAQLEKSRLLSDRFSAERPKGSFSTLEIQRTEQGDSAMYLCASSPITDELYFGPGTRLTVT.

This clonotype appeared many times. This chain links TRBV6-1 with TRBJ1-5; maybe TRBD1 (5 bases). The CDR3 has 12 residues. The V end lost 6 bases, the J end lost 7 bases, and 10 bases lay between the germline ends. Germline loops: CDR1 MNHNS, CDR2 SASEGT. The CDR3 bases are TGTGCCAGCAGGACAGACGGCCAGCCCCAGCATTTT. This gives the protein CASRTDGQPQHF.

At least ten counts were recorded for this clonotype. The V call is TRBV29-1, the J call TRBJ1-2; D ambiguous. There are 11 residues in the CDR3. Germline V gene sequence: CDR1 SQVTM, CDR2 ANQGSEA. V dropped 1 base and J dropped 3 bases, with 3 bases sitting between them. The CDR3 DNA reads TGCAGCGTTGAAGTGGACTATGGCTACACCTTC. Amino acids: CSVEVDYGYTF.

This clonotype came up many times. The V and J genes are TRBV27 and TRBJ2-7; D is unresolved. V was cut by 4 bases and J by 0 bases, with 13 bases left in between. Germline V lookup: CDR1 MNHEY, CDR2 SMNVEV (reference sequence). The CDR3 is made up of 15 amino acids. CDR3 nucleotides: TGTGCCAGCAGTTGGAACAGTGTCCTCTCCTACGAGCAGTACTTC. Translation gives CASSWNSVLSYEQYF.

This clonotype was recorded many times. The chain couples TRBV10-3 to TRBJ2-6; D may correspond to TRBD1 or TRBD2 (6 bases each). CDR3 size: 16 residues. Germline lookup yields CDR1 ENHRY and CDR2 SYGVKD. The V end was cut by 3 bases, the J end by 0 bases, with 9 bases between. CDR3 DNA: TGTGCCATCAGTGACAGGGGAGGCTCTGGGGCCAACGTCCTGACTTTC. Residues: CAISDRGGSGANVLTF.

This clonotype has at least ten counts. The rearrangement uses TRBV5-1 and TRBJ1-1; no definite D call. This CDR3 is 14 amino acids long. Germline CDR1 is SGHRS and CDR2 is YFSETQ. V shed 7 bases and J shed 1 base, with 14 bases lying between them. The CDR3 here is CASSSGRANTEAFF. The CDR3 bases are TGCGCCAGCTCCAGCGGTCGGGCGAACACTGAAGCTTTCTTT.

This clonotype showed up many times. The genes are TRBV9 and TRBJ1-6; D is unclear. Germline V gene sequence: CDR1 SGDLS, CDR2 YYNGEE. The CDR3 sequence is 14 residues long. With 1 base removed from V and 5 bases from J, the gap between germline ends came to 7 bases. The CDR3 DNA sequence: TGTGCCAGCAGCGTAAAAGGGAATAATTCACCCCTCCACTTT. It specifies CASSVKGNNSPLHF.

There are many counts of this clonotype. Its ends do not fully match the called genes, so a read error is possible. The chain couples TRBV28 to TRBJ1-3; D unclear. In germline, CDR1 is MDHEN, CDR2 SYDVKM. The length of the CDR3 is 11 residues. The CDR3, as DNA: TGTGCCAGCAGTCGAGGAAACGCCATATATTTT. Translating it yields CASSRGNAIYF.

This clonotype came up a few times. This sequence joins TRBV7-9 and TRBJ2-2; 7 bases fit TRBD1. The CDR3 sequence is 15 residues long. The ends lost 8 bases at V and 0 bases at J; junction bases unmatched: 6. The germline gives CDR1 SEHNR, CDR2 FQNEAQ (reference sequence). CDR3 sequence reads: CASSGTETNTGELFF. The CDR3 bases are TGTGCCAGCTCCGGGACAGAGACGAACACCGGGGAGCTGTTTTTT.

This chain uses TRBV6-2 or TRBV6-3 with TRBJ2-7, with D uncertain. The germline V gene encodes CDR1 MNHEY and CDR2 SVGEGT. The CDR3 spans 12 residues. Trimming removed 8 bases at V and 6 bases at J, with 14 bases between. The CDR3 protein is CASQKGFFEQYF. CDR3 in DNA: TGTGCCAGCCAAAAAGGGTTTTTCGAGCAGTACTTC.

At least ten counts were recorded for this clonotype. The chain is built from TRBV6-5 and TRBJ2-7; 10 nucleotides agree with TRBD2. V was clipped by 0 bases and J by 3 bases; unmatched bases: 2. Germline-derived CDR1 and CDR2 are MNHEY and SVGAGI. The CDR3 has 15 residues. CDR3 DNA sequence: TGTGCCAGCAGTTACTCAACTAGCGGGGACTACGAGCAGTACTTC. Protein product: CASSYSTSGDYEQYF.

This clonotype appeared many times. The chain is built from TRBV2 and TRBJ1-2; D remains ambiguous. V lost 2 bases to trimming and J lost 5 bases, with 12 bases between them. The CDR3 runs 14 residues. Germline V gene lookup returns CDR1 SNHLY and CDR2 FYNNEI. CDR3 sequence: CASSESGYFYGYTF. As DNA, the CDR3 is TGTGCCAGCAGTGAATCGGGCTACTTTTATGGCTACACCTTC.

In this sample, this clonotype turned up many times. The V gene is TRBV6-1, the J gene TRBJ1-5; TRBD1 is a possible D gene (5 bases). Per the germline V gene, CDR1 is MNHNS and CDR2 is SASEGT. This CDR3 has 13 amino acids. V lost 2 bases and J lost 7, with 9 bases in between. The chain's CDR3 is CASSETRDQPQHF. For the CDR3, the DNA is TGTGCCAGCAGTGAAACAAGGGACCAGCCCCAGCATTTT.

This clonotype was observed many times. V is TRBV6-5 and J is TRBJ1-1; no definite D call. Per germline, CDR1 MNHEY and CDR2 SVGAGI. Between the trimmed V and J ends, which lost 8 bases and 4 bases, there was a span of 11 bases. The CDR3 covers 12 residues. CDR3 region: CASGGVSTEAFF. The CDR3 DNA is TGTGCCAGCGGCGGGGTATCCACTGAAGCTTTCTTT.

The chain carries TRBV28 and TRBJ2-5, with a possible D match to TRBD1 (6 bases). Trimming pared 8 bases from V and 0 bases from J, leaving 19 bases between. Germline CDR1 and CDR2: MDHEN and SYDVKM. There are 16 residues in the CDR3. The CDR3 is CASLQTLTGHQETQYF. The CDR3 bases are TGTGCCAGCCTACAAACGCTGACAGGCCACCAAGAGACCCAGTACTTC. The full variable domain, its missing parts supplied by reference TRBV28 and TRBJ2-5, is DVKVTQSSRYLVKRTGEKVFLECVQDMDHENMFWYRQDPGLGLRLIYFSYDVKMKEKGDIPEGYSVSREKKERFSLILESASTNQTSMYLCASLQTLTGHQETQYFGPGTRLLVL.

This clonotype was observed a few times. The V call is TRBV5-1, the J call TRBJ2-5; unclear D gene. V gave up 1 base and J gave up 6 bases, with 10 bases separating them. Per germline, CDR1 SGHRS and CDR2 YFSETQ. This CDR3 spans 13 amino acids. The CDR3 DNA follows: TGCGCCAGCAGCTTGAGTACTAAACAGACCCAGTACTTC. It yields the protein CASSLSTKQTQYF. The whole variable domain, filled in from reference TRBV5-1 and TRBJ2-5, reads KAGVTQTPRYLIKTRGQQVTLSCSPISGHRSVSWYQQTPGQGLQFLFEYFSETQRNKGNFPGRFSGRQFSNSRSEMNVSTLELGDSALYLCASSLSTKQTQYFGPGTRLLVL.

The chain combines TRBV2 with TRBJ2-5, with a tentative D call TRBD2 (5 bases). Germline V gene sequence: CDR1 SNHLY, CDR2 FYNNEI. Trimming cost V 1 base and J 1 base, with 7 bases left between them. The CDR3 is 14 amino acids. CDR3 nucleotides: TGTGCCAGCAGTGAAGACGGGGTCCAAGAGACCCAGTACTTC. As protein: CASSEDGVQETQYF.

This clonotype turned up a few times. This rearrangement joins TRBV5-1 to TRBJ1-5, with 7 bases that match TRBD1. This CDR3 spans 17 amino acids. CDR1 and CDR2 from the germline V gene are SGHRS and YFSETQ. The ends lost 4 bases at V and 2 bases at J; junction bases unmatched: 12. CDR3: CASSPAAGGSGNQPQHF. CDR3 nucleotides: TGCGCCAGCAGCCCCGCCGCAGGGGGGAGCGGCAATCAGCCCCAGCATTTT.